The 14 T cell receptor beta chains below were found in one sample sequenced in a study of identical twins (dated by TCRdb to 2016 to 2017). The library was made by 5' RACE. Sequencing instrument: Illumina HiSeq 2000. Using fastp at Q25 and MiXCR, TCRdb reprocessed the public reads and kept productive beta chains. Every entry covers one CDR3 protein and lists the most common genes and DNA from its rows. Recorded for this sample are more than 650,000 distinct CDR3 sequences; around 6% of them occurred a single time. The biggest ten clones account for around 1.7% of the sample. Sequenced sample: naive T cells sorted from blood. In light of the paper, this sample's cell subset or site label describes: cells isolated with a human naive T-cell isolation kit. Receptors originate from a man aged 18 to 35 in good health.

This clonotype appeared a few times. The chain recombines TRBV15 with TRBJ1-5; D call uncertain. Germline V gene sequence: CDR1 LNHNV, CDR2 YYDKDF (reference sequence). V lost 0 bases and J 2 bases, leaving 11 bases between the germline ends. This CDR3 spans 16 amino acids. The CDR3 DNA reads TGTGCCACCAGCAGAGACCAGGACGGCGGCAATCAGCCCCAGCATTTT. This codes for CATSRDQDGGNQPQHF.

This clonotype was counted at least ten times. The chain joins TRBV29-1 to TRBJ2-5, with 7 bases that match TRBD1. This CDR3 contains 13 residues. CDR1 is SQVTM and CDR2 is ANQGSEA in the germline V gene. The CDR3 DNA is TGCAGTGAATCTGGGACAGCTCAAGAGACCCAGTACTTC. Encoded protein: CSESGTAQETQYF.

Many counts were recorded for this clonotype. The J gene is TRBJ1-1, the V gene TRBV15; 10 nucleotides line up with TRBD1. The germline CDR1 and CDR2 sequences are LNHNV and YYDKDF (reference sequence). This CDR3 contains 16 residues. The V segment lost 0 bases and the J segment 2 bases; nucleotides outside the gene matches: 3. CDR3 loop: CATSRDRQGANTEAFF. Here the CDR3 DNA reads TGTGCCACCAGCAGAGATCGACAGGGGGCCAACACTGAAGCTTTCTTT.

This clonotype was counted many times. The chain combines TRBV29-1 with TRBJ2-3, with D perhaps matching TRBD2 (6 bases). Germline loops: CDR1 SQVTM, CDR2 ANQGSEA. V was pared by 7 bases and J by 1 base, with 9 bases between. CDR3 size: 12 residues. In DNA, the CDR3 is TGCAGCGGGGGGAGGCGCACAGATACGCAGTATTTT. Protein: CSGGRRTDTQYF.

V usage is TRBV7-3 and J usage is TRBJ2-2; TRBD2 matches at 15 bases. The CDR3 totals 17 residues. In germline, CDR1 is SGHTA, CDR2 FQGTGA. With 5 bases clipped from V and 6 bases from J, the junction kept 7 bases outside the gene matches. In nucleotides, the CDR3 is TGTGCCAGCAGCCCGGGGACTAGCGGGGGGACGGCCGGGGAGCTGTTTTTT. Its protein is CASSPGTSGGTAGELFF.

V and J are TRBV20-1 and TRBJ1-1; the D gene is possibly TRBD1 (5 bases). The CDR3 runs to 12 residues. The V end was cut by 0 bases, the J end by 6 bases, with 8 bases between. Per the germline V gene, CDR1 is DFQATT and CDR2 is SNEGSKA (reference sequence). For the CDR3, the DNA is TGCAGTGCTAGAGAGGGGGGGTCTGAAGCTTTCTTT. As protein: CSAREGGSEAFF.

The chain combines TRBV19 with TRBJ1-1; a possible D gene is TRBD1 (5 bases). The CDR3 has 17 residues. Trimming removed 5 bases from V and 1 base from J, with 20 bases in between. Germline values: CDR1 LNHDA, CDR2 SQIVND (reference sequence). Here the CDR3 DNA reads TGTGCCAGTAGTCACCCGCGGAGAGGACAAGAGAACACTGAAGCTTTCTTT. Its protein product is CASSHPRRGQENTEAFF. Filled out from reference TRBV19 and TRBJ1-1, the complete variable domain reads DGGITQSPKYLFRKEGQNVTLSCEQNLNHDAMYWYRQDPGQGLRLIYYSQIVNDFQKGDIAEGYSVSREKKESFPLTVTSAQKNPTAFYLCASSHPRRGQENTEAFFGQGTRLTVV.

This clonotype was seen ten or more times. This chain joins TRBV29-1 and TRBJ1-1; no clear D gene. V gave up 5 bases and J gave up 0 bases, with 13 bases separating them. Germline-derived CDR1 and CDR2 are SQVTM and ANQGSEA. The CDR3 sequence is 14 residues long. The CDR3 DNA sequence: TGCAGCGTTCCATCGACGGTAATGAACACTGAAGCTTTCTTT. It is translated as CSVPSTVMNTEAFF. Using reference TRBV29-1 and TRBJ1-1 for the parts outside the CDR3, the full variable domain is SAVISQKPSRDICQRGTSLTIQCQVDSQVTMMFWYRQQPGQSLTLIATANQGSEATYESGFVIDKFPISRPNLTFSTLTVSNMSPEDSSIYLCSVPSTVMNTEAFFGQGTRLTVV.

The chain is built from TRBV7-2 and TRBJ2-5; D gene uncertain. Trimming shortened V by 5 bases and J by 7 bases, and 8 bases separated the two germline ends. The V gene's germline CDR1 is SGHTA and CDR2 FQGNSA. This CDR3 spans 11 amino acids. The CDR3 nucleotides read TGTGCCAGCAGCGGCCTCGGGACCCAGTACTTC. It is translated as CASSGLGTQYF.

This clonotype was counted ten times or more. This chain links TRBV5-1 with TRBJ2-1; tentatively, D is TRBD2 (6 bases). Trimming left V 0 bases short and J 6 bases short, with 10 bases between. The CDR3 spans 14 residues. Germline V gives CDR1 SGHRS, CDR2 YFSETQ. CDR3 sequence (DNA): TGCGCCAGCAGCTTGGGCGGGATAGGCAATGAGCAGTTCTTC. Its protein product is CASSLGGIGNEQFF. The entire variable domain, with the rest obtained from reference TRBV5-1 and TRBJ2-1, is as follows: KAGVTQTPRYLIKTRGQQVTLSCSPISGHRSVSWYQQTPGQGLQFLFEYFSETQRNKGNFPGRFSGRQFSNSRSEMNVSTLELGDSALYLCASSLGGIGNEQFFGPGTRLTVL.

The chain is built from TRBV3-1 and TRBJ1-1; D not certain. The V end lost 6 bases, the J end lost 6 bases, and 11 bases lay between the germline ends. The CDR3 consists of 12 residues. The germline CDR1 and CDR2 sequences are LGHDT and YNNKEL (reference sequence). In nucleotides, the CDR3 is TGTGCCAGCAGACGGGGTGGGTCTGAAGCTTTCTTT. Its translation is CASRRGGSEAFF.

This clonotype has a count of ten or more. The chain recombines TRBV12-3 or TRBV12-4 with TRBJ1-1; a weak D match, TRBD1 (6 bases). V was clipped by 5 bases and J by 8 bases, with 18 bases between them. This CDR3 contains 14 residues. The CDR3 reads CASSPDGGGQEAFF. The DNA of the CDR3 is TGTGCCAGCAGTCCCGACGGTGGGGGGCAAGAAGCTTTCTTT.

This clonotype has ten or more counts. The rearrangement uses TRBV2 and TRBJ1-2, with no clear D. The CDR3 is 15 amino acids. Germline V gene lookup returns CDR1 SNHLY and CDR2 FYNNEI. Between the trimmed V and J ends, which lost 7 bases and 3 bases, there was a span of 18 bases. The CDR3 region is CASTEGPHLYYGYTF. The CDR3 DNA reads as TGTGCCAGCACCGAGGGCCCCCATCTCTACTATGGCTACACCTTC.

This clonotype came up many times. Written as DNA, the CDR3 is TGTGCCATCAGTGAGCCGAGCTACAATGAGCAGTTCTTC. It encodes CAISEPSYNEQFF. The chain is built from TRBV10-3 and TRBJ2-1, with no clear D. Germline V gives CDR1 ENHRY, CDR2 SYGVKD. V lost 2 bases to trimming and J lost 3 bases, with 5 bases between them. This CDR3 has 13 residues.